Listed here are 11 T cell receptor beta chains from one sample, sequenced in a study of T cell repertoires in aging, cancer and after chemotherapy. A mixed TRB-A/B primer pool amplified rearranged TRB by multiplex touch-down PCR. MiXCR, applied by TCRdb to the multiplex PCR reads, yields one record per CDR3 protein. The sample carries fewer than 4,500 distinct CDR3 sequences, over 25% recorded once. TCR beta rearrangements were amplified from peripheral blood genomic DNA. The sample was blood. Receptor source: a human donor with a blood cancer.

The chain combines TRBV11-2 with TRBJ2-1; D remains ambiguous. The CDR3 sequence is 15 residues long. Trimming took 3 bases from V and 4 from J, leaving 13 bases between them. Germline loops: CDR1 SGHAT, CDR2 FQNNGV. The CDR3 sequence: CASSFLADPYNEQFF. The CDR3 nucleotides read TGTGCCAGCAGCTTCTTGGCGGACCCTTACAATGAGCAGTTCTTC.

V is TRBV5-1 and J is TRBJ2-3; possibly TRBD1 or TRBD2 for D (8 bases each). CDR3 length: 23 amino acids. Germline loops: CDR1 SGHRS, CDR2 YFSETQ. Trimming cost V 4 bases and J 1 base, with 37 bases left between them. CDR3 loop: CASSPRPRQGPYELTSGTDTQYF. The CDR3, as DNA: TGCGCCAGCAGCCCCAGACCCAGACAGGGGCCCTATGAACTGACTAGCGGCACAGATACGCAGTATTTT.

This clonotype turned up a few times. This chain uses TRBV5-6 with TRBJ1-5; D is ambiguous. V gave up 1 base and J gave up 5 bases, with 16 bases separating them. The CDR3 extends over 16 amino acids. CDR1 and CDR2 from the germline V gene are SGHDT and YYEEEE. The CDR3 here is CASSLSSREWYQPQHF. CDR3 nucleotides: TGTGCCAGCAGCTTGTCGTCTAGGGAATGGTATCAGCCCCAGCATTTT.

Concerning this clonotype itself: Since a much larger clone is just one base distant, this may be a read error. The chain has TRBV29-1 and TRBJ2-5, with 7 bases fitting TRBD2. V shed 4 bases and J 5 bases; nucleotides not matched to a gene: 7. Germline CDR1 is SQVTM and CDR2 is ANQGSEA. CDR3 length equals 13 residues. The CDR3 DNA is TGCAGCGTTGCGGGGGAGGGCCAGGAGACCCAGTACTTC. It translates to CSVAGEGQETQYF.

CDR3 residues: CASSLNRVAEQYF. CDR3 DNA sequence: TGTGCCAGCAGTTTAAATAGGGTAGCCGAGCAGTACTTC. This rearrangement joins TRBV27 to TRBJ2-7; D not resolved. V was pared by 2 bases and J by 6 bases, with 11 bases between. The CDR3 has 13 amino acids. Germline lookup yields CDR1 MNHEY and CDR2 SMNVEV (reference sequence).

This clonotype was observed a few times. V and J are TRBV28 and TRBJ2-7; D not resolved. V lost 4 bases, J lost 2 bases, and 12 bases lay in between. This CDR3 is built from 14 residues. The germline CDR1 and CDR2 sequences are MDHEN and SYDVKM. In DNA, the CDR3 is TGTGCCAGCAGTTGGGGATCTAGGCCCTACGAGCAGTACTTC. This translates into CASSWGSRPYEQYF.

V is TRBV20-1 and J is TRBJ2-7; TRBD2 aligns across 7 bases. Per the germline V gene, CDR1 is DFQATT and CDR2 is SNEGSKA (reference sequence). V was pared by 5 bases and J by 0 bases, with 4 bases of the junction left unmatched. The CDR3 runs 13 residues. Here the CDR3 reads CSAPRTSSYEQYF. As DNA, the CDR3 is TGCAGTGCTCCTCGGACTAGCTCCTACGAGCAGTACTTC.

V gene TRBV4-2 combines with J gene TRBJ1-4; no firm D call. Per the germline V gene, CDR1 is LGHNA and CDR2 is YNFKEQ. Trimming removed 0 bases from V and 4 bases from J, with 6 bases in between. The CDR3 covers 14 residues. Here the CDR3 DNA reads TGTGCCAGCAGCCAAGATCCCGGTAATGAAAAACTGTTTTTT. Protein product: CASSQDPGNEKLFF.

In DNA form, the CDR3 reads TGTGCCAGCATCTCTGCGGCAGATACGCAGTATTTT. Its translation is CASISAADTQYF. This chain connects TRBV7-9 to TRBJ2-3; D unclear. V shed 7 bases and J shed 4 bases, with 9 bases lying between them. The CDR3 has 12 residues. Germline CDR1 reads SEHNR; CDR2 reads FQNEAQ (reference sequence).

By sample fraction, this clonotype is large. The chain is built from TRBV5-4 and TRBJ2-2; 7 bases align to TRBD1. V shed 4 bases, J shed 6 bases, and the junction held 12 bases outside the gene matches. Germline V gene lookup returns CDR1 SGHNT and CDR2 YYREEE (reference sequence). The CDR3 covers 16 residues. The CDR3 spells CASSPDDRVGPGELFF. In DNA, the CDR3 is TGTGCCAGCAGCCCGGACGACAGGGTCGGGCCCGGGGAGCTGTTTTTT.

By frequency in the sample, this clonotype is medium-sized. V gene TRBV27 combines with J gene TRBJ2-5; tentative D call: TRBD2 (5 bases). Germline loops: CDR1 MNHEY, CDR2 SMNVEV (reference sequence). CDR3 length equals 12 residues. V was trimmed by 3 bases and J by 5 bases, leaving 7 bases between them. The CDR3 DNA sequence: TGTGCCAGCAGTTTTACGGGGGAGACCCAGTACTTC. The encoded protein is CASSFTGETQYF.